This TCR beta chain was retrieved from a study of blood T cell repertoires in COVID-19. Study summary: COVID-19 samples from acute and convalescent phases originated in the United States, Italy and Spain. PBMCs, B-cell-depleted T cells, or T cells were the source of the cDNA or gDNA that made up the material.

Looked up from germline, CDR1 is SEHNR and CDR2 is FQNEAQ (reference sequence). The ends were cut back, 6 bases at V and 5 bases at J, with 13 bases in the middle. The CDR3 covers 14 residues. Source study methods: It was from reference gene primer amplification that nucleated cell counts were estimated. The repertoire was sequenced with immunoSEQ multiplex PCR; TCRdb's copy has only in-frame clones and lacks some. V, J and clone size reflect that table, while D and trimming were determined from the DNA. Here the sample spans some 170,000 clones, about 91% being singletons. This chain links TRBV7-9 with TRBJ2-2; D is ambiguous. The sequenced sample consisted of peripheral blood. The sequence derives from a woman aged 55-69 years who had recovered from COVID-19. CDR3 in DNA: TGTGCCAGCAGGTTTGCAGGTGGTACCGGGGAGCTGTTTTTT. Translated, it gives CASRFAGGTGELFF.